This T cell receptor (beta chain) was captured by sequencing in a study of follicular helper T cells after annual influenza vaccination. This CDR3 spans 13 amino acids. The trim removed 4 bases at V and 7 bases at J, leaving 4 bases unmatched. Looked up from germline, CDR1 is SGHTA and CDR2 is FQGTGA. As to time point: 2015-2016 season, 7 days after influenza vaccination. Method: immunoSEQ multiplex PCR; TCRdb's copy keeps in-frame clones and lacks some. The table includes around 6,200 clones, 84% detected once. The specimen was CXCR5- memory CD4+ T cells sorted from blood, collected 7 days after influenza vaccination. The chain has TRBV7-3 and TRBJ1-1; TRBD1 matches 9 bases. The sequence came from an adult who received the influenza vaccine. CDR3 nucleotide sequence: TGTGCCAGCAGCTCTGACAGGGGGGGTGAAGCTTTCTTT. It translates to CASSSDRGGEAFF.